This passage covers 30 T cell receptor beta chains from one sample sequenced in a study of identical twins. TCRdb re-called the 5' RACE reads through MiXCR, storing one row per CDR3 protein. The repertoire holds some 460,000 distinct CDR3 sequences, with 14% as singletons. This same sample was also part of a study on yellow fever vaccine responses in identical twins.

The source material was CD4+ T cells sorted from blood. These receptors were obtained from a woman aged 18 to 35 in good health.

In its sample, this clonotype was seen a few times. The rearrangement joins TRBV7-2 to TRBJ2-7; no clear D gene. Trimming pared 1 base from V and 2 bases from J, leaving 9 bases between. This CDR3 contains 14 residues. Germline lookup yields CDR1 SGHTA and CDR2 FQGNSA. The CDR3 region has the DNA TGTGCCAGCAGCTTAGGTCCTGCTACCTACGAGCAGTACTTC. Amino acids: CASSLGPATYEQYF.

This clonotype was detected only a few times. This chain connects TRBV19 to TRBJ2-1; D may match TRBD1 or TRBD2 (5 bases each). Trimming left V 3 bases short and J 12 bases short, with 12 bases between. From germline, CDR1 is LNHDA and CDR2 SQIVND (reference sequence). The CDR3 extends over 12 amino acids. In DNA form, the CDR3 reads TGTGCCAGTAGTATTGGTCGGGGCGGGCAGTTCTTC. This sequence encodes CASSIGRGGQFF.

This clonotype was seen a few times. The chain joins TRBV27 to TRBJ2-3, with a tentative D call TRBD1 (5 bases). The CDR3 loop spans 16 amino acids. Germline lookup yields CDR1 MNHEY and CDR2 SMNVEV (reference sequence). Trimming took 2 bases from V and 1 from J, leaving 13 bases between them. CDR3 sequence reads: CASSLRGIIGTDTQYF. The DNA for the CDR3 is TGTGCCAGCAGTTTAAGGGGTATTATTGGCACAGATACGCAGTATTTT.

This clonotype was detected only a few times. The CDR3 loop is CASSSPGQGHEQYF. CDR3 DNA sequence: TGTGCCAGCAGTTCCCCGGGACAGGGTCACGAGCAGTACTTC. V usage is TRBV6-5 and J usage is TRBJ2-7, with 9 bases lining up with TRBD1. The CDR3 consists of 14 residues. From germline, CDR1 is MNHEY and CDR2 SVGAGI. The V gene end was trimmed by 4 bases and the J gene end by 5 bases; junction bases not matched to a gene: 6.

This clonotype came up a few times. The J gene is TRBJ2-1, the V gene TRBV5-5, with D tentatively TRBD1 (5 bases). Between the trimmed V and J ends, which lost 4 bases and 1 base, there was a span of 15 bases. The CDR3 spans 16 residues. Germline assignment: CDR1 SGHKS and CDR2 YYEKEE (reference sequence). The CDR3 spells CASSPSGSASYNEQFF. The CDR3 DNA reads TGTGCCAGCAGCCCCTCAGGGTCCGCGTCCTACAATGAGCAGTTCTTC.

The chain combines TRBV7-3 with TRBJ2-7; possibly TRBD2 for D (5 bases). Per the germline V gene, CDR1 is SGHTA and CDR2 is FQGTGA. The CDR3 contains 14 residues. The V end lost 5 bases, the J end lost 5 bases, and 16 bases lay between the germline ends. The DNA for the CDR3 is TGTGCCAGCAGCCCCGGAGCGGCGAGGGACGAGCAGTACTTC. Translated: CASSPGAARDEQYF.

The chain has TRBV11-2 and TRBJ1-1, with a weak D call TRBD1 (5 bases). Germline CDR1 SGHAT, CDR2 FQNNGV. Trimming removed 1 base at V and 0 bases at J, with 12 bases between. The length of the CDR3 is 16 residues. Here the CDR3 DNA reads TGTGCCAGCAGCTTAGTGTTCGGACAAATGAACACTGAAGCTTTCTTT. Its protein is CASSLVFGQMNTEAFF.

A few counts support this clonotype. This chain links TRBV5-1 with TRBJ2-7, with TRBD1 identical over 7 bases. Germline CDR1 and CDR2: SGHRS and YFSETQ. The V gene end was trimmed by 0 bases and the J gene end by 4 bases; junction bases not matched to a gene: 7. The CDR3 is made up of 15 amino acids. CDR3 nucleotide sequence: TGCGCCAGCAGCTTGGGTTCGGGACAGCAATACGAGCAGTACTTC. As protein: CASSLGSGQQYEQYF.

This clonotype was counted between two and nine times. The chain has TRBV5-4 and TRBJ2-5; either TRBD1 or TRBD2 may supply D (7 bases each). Trimming cost V 4 bases and J 0 bases, with 13 bases left between them. Looked up from germline, CDR1 is SGHNT and CDR2 is YYREEE (reference sequence). This CDR3 is built from 15 residues. The CDR3 DNA follows: TGTGCCAGCAGCGCTTCAGGGGGGGACCAAGAGACCCAGTACTTC. Its translation: CASSASGGDQETQYF.

The CDR3 loop is CASSYYNEQYF. For the CDR3, the DNA is TGTGCCAGCAGCTACTACAACGAGCAGTACTTC. The rearrangement joins TRBV7-2 to TRBJ2-7; D not resolved. Per germline, CDR1 SGHTA and CDR2 FQGNSA. V lost 4 bases, J lost 5 bases, and 6 bases lay in between. This CDR3 is 11 amino acids long.

This clonotype was counted many times. The rearrangement joins TRBV20-1 to TRBJ2-7; D remains unclear. This CDR3 is 13 amino acids long. Looked up from germline, CDR1 is DFQATT and CDR2 is SNEGSKA (reference sequence). The V and J ends lost 4 bases and 2 bases respectively, with 12 bases between them. CDR3 sequence reads: CSATFQPPYEQYF. The CDR3, as DNA: TGCAGTGCTACTTTTCAGCCCCCCTACGAGCAGTACTTC.

The J gene is TRBJ2-1, the V gene TRBV20-1; 7 positions match TRBD1. This CDR3 is built from 14 residues. From germline, CDR1 is DFQATT and CDR2 SNEGSKA (reference sequence). The ends lost 4 bases at V and 6 bases at J; junction bases unmatched: 9. The CDR3 reads CSAIGDSVPNEQFF. CDR3 nucleotides: TGCAGTGCTATTGGGGACAGCGTCCCCAATGAGCAGTTCTTC.

V is TRBV12-3 or TRBV12-4 and J is TRBJ2-1; D not certain. V shed 5 bases and J shed 5 bases, with 7 bases lying between them. The CDR3 has 12 amino acids. CDR3 region: CASSLFHNEQFF. CDR3 coding DNA: TGTGCCAGCAGTCTCTTCCACAATGAGCAGTTCTTC.

J is TRBJ2-4 and V is TRBV12-3 or TRBV12-4, with unresolved D. V was pared by 5 bases and J by 1 base, with 9 bases between. The CDR3 is made up of 14 amino acids. CDR3 loop: CASSPRVAKNIQYF. The CDR3 region has the DNA TGTGCCAGCAGTCCTCGGGTGGCCAAAAACATTCAGTACTTC.

This chain uses TRBV7-9 with TRBJ1-1; 7 bases are shared with TRBD1. Trimming cost V 5 bases and J 3 bases; bases outside gene matches: 6. Per the germline V gene, CDR1 is SEHNR and CDR2 is FQNEAQ (reference sequence). The CDR3 loop spans 14 amino acids. The CDR3 DNA is TGTGCCAGCAGCCTGACAGGGCACTACACTGAAGCTTTCTTT. Its translation: CASSLTGHYTEAFF.

The sample holds a few counts of this clonotype. As DNA, the CDR3 is TGTGCCAGCAGCTTACTAGGGCGAGACTCCTACGAGCAGTACTTC. Translating it yields CASSLLGRDSYEQYF. This chain uses TRBV7-8 with TRBJ2-7, with no clear D. This CDR3 has 15 amino acids. V lost 2 bases and J lost 0, with 11 bases in between. Germline V gene lookup returns CDR1 SGHVS and CDR2 FQNEAQ.

This clonotype has more than one count but fewer than ten. This chain joins TRBV7-9 and TRBJ2-2, with 9 positions matching TRBD2. The CDR3 is 16 amino acids. V was clipped by 5 bases and J by 0 bases; unmatched bases: 4. Germline loops: CDR1 SEHNR, CDR2 FQNEAQ (reference sequence). In DNA, the CDR3 is TGTGCCAGCAGCCTCCTAGCGGGGACGAACACCGGGGAGCTGTTTTTT. This gives the protein CASSLLAGTNTGELFF. Together with reference TRBV7-9 and TRBJ2-2, the CDR3 gives the full variable domain: DTGVSQNPRHKITKRGQNVTFRCDPISEHNRLYWYRQTLGQGPEFLTYFQNEAQLEKSRLLSDRFSAERPKGSFSTLEIQRTEQGDSAMYLCASSLLAGTNTGELFFGEGSRLTVL.

The genes are TRBV29-1 and TRBJ2-5; possibly TRBD1 for D (6 bases). Per the germline V gene, CDR1 is SQVTM and CDR2 is ANQGSEA. The germline V and J ends were trimmed by 6 bases and 5 bases, with 13 bases remaining between them. The CDR3 is 12 residues long. The CDR3 nucleotides are TGCAGCGTCTCACAGGGCTCCGAGACCCAGTACTTC. Residues: CSVSQGSETQYF. Supplemented by reference TRBV29-1 and TRBJ2-5, the full variable domain reads SAVISQKPSRDICQRGTSLTIQCQVDSQVTMMFWYRQQPGQSLTLIATANQGSEATYESGFVIDKFPISRPNLTFSTLTVSNMSPEDSSIYLCSVSQGSETQYFGPGTRLLVL.

This clonotype was seen at least ten times. V is TRBV7-2 and J is TRBJ1-2; TRBD1 matches at 8 bases. The CDR3 contains 12 residues. Trimming took 7 bases from V and 12 from J; bases not matched to a gene: 10. Per germline, CDR1 SGHTA and CDR2 FQGNSA. CDR3 in amino acids: CASNIRTGSHTF. CDR3 DNA sequence: TGTGCCAGCAACATCCGGACAGGGTCCCACACCTTC.

The rearrangement links TRBV7-2 to TRBJ2-3; 8 nucleotides agree with TRBD2. The germline V gene has CDR1 SGHTA and CDR2 FQGNSA. The V gene end was trimmed by 1 base and the J gene end by 0 bases; junction bases not matched to a gene: 3. This CDR3 contains 16 residues. This chain's CDR3 is CASSLEGGRSTDTQYF. In nucleotides, the CDR3 is TGTGCCAGCAGCTTAGAGGGCGGGAGGAGCACAGATACGCAGTATTTT.

The CDR3 sequence is CASSPGQSEQYF. As DNA, the CDR3 is TGTGCCAGCAGCCCGGGACAGTCCGAGCAGTACTTC. V gene TRBV28 combines with J gene TRBJ2-7; TRBD1 matches 7 bases. CDR3 length equals 12 residues. V gave up 6 bases and J gave up 6 bases; unmatched junction bases: 5. Germline V gives CDR1 MDHEN, CDR2 SYDVKM.

A few counts support this clonotype. The V call is TRBV29-1, the J call TRBJ2-3; 10 bases are a match to TRBD1. The CDR3 runs to 15 residues. Germline CDR1 is SQVTM and CDR2 is ANQGSEA. After removal of 2 bases from V and 3 bases from J, the junction contained 5 bases not matched to a gene. The CDR3 DNA is TGCAGCGTTGAAAGGGACAGGGGAAGTACAGATACGCAGTATTTT. It encodes CSVERDRGSTDTQYF.

This clonotype was found a few times. The chain employs TRBV7-9 and TRBJ2-1; 7 nucleotides agree with TRBD2. Germline-derived CDR1 and CDR2 are SEHNR and FQNEAQ (reference sequence). The CDR3 is 15 amino acids. Trimming at V came to 4 bases and at J to 4 bases, leaving 7 bases not matched to a gene. CDR3 amino acids: CASSYVAGDYNEQFF. The DNA for the CDR3 is TGTGCCAGCAGCTACGTAGCGGGTGATTACAATGAGCAGTTCTTC.

This clonotype was seen a few times. The chain combines TRBV7-8 with TRBJ2-7; weak D call: TRBD1 (6 bases). Per the germline V gene, CDR1 is SGHVS and CDR2 is FQNEAQ. The CDR3 is 14 residues long. The germline V and J ends were trimmed by 2 bases and 3 bases, with 11 bases remaining between them. The CDR3 coding sequence is TGTGCCAGCAGCTTATCTGACAGGCTCTACGAGCAGTACTTC. Amino acid sequence: CASSLSDRLYEQYF.

The genes are TRBV20-1 and TRBJ2-5; the match to TRBD2 covers 11 bases. The CDR3 extends over 13 amino acids. The V gene end was trimmed by 4 bases and the J gene end by 4 bases; junction bases not matched to a gene: 2. Germline CDR1 DFQATT, CDR2 SNEGSKA (reference sequence). The chain's CDR3 is CSAKGLAGETQYF. CDR3 coding DNA: TGCAGTGCTAAAGGACTAGCGGGAGAGACCCAGTACTTC.

The table lists this clonotype with a few counts. The CDR3 sequence is CASSKHGGAEQFF. CDR3 DNA: TGTGCCAGCAGCAAGCACGGGGGGGCTGAGCAGTTCTTC. The rearrangement joins TRBV12-3 or TRBV12-4 to TRBJ2-1; 8 bases line up with TRBD2. The CDR3 covers 13 residues. V lost 6 bases to trimming and J lost 9 bases; unmatched junction nucleotides: 7.

In its sample, this clonotype was seen a few times. The chain carries TRBV6-4 and TRBJ1-5; 8 positions agree with TRBD1. The CDR3 runs 15 residues. Germline CDR1 and CDR2: MRHNA and SNTAGT. The trim removed 2 bases at V and 5 bases at J, leaving 5 bases unmatched. The CDR3 here is CASSDPGGADQPQHF. The CDR3 region has the DNA TGTGCCAGCAGTGACCCAGGGGGCGCGGATCAGCCCCAGCATTTT.

This clonotype was seen repeatedly, ten times or more. The J gene is TRBJ2-3, the V gene TRBV4-3, with D perhaps given as TRBD1 or TRBD2 (5 bases each). CDR3 length: 15 residues. Germline lookup yields CDR1 LGHNA and CDR2 YSLEER. V gave up 1 base and J gave up 5 bases, with 13 bases separating them. The chain's CDR3 is CASSQVNPRGDTQYF. The CDR3, as DNA: TGCGCCAGCAGCCAAGTAAATCCGAGGGGAGATACGCAGTATTTT.

The chain recombines TRBV6-1 with TRBJ2-2; TRBD1 is a possible D gene (6 bases). CDR3 length: 13 residues. Between the trimmed V and J ends, which lost 7 bases and 5 bases, there was a span of 11 bases. Germline CDR1 MNHNS, CDR2 SASEGT. CDR3 residues: CASIRQGTGELFF. As DNA, the CDR3 is TGTGCCAGCATAAGGCAGGGGACCGGGGAGCTGTTTTTT.

The chain links TRBV4-2 to TRBJ2-2, with 7 bases identical to TRBD2. The CDR3 consists of 15 residues. Trimming cost V 3 bases and J 6 bases; bases outside gene matches: 7. Germline V lookup: CDR1 LGHNA, CDR2 YNFKEQ. CDR3 sequence (DNA): TGTGCCAGCAGCCACTCCCCGACTAGCTCCGGGGAGCTGTTTTTT. It translates to CASSHSPTSSGELFF.